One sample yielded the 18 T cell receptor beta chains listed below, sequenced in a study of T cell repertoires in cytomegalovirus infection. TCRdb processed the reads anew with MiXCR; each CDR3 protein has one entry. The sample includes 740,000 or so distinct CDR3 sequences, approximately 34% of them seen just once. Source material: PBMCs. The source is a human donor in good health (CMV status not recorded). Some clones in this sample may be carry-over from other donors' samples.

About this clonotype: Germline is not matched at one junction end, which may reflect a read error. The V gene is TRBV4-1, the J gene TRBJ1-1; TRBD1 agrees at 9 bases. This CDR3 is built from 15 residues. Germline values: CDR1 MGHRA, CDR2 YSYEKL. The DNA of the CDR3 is TGTGCCAGCAGCCAAGATGGGACAGGGATCACTGAAGCTTTCTTT. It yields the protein CASSQDGTGITEAFF.

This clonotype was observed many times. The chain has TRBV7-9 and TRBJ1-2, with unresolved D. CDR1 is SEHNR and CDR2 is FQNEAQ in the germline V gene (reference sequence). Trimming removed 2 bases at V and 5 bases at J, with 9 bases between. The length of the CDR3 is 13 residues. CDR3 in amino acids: CASSLSDGYGYTF. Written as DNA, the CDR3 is TGTGCCAGCAGCTTATCCGACGGGTATGGCTACACCTTC.

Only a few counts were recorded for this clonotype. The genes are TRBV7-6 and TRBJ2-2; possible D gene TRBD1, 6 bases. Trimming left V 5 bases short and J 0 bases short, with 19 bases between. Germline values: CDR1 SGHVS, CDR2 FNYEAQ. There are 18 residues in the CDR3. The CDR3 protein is CASSGFITGHANTGELFF. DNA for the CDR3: TGTGCCAGCAGCGGATTCATTACAGGGCATGCGAACACCGGGGAGCTGTTTTTT.

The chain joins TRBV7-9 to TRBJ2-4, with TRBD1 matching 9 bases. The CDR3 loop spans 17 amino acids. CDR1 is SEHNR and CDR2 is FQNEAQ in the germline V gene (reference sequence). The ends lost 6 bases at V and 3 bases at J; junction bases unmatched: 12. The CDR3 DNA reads TGTGCCAGCAGTCTGAAGACCTTGACAGGGGGCAAAAACATTCAGTACTTC. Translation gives CASSLKTLTGGKNIQYF.

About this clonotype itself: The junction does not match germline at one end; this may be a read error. In DNA form, the CDR3 reads TGTGCCAGCAGCGTACAAGGGGGGACTTCTCCCTACAATGAGCAGTTATTC. Amino acids: CASSVQGGTSPYNEQLF. The chain uses TRBV7-2 and TRBJ2-1, with D perhaps assigned TRBD1 or TRBD2 (6 bases each). Germline CDR1 reads SGHTA; CDR2 reads FQGNSA. The length of the CDR3 is 17 residues.

The CDR3 loop reads CASSSDRRTYEQYF. For the CDR3, the DNA is TGTGCCAGCAGTTCGGACAGGAGGACCTACGAGCAGTACTTC. The chain has TRBV6-1 and TRBJ2-7, with 7 bases identical to TRBD1. This CDR3 comprises 14 residues. V was pared by 5 bases and J by 2 bases, with 6 bases of the junction left unmatched. CDR1 and CDR2 (germline): MNHNS, SASEGT.

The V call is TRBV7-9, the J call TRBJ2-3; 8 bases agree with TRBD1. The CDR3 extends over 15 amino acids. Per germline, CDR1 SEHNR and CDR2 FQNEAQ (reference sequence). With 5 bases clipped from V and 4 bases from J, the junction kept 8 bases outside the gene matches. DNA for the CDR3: TGTGCCAGCAGCCCTCGCAGGGGGCCGGCAGATACGCAGTATTTT. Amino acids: CASSPRRGPADTQYF. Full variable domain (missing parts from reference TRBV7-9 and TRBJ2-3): DTGVSQNPRHKITKRGQNVTFRCDPISEHNRLYWYRQTLGQGPEFLTYFQNEAQLEKSRLLSDRFSAERPKGSFSTLEIQRTEQGDSAMYLCASSPRRGPADTQYFGPGTRLTVL.

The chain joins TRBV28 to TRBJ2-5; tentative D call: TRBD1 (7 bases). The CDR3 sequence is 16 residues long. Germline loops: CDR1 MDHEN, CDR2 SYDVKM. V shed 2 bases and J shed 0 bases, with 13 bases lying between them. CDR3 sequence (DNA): TGTGCCAGCAGTTTACGGAGGGGGCGCAACCAAGAGACCCAGTACTTC. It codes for CASSLRRGRNQETQYF.

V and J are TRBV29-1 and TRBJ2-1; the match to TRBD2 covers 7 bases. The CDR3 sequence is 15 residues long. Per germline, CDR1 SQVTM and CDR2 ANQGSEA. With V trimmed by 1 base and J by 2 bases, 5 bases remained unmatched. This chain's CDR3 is CSVEVGGGPYNEQFF. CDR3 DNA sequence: TGCAGCGTTGAAGTCGGCGGGGGACCCTACAATGAGCAGTTCTTC.

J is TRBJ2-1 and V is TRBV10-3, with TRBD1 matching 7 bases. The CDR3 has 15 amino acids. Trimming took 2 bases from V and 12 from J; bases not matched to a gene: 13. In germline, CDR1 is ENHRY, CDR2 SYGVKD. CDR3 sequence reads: CAISEPGGPLSGQFF. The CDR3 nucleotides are TGTGCCATCAGTGAGCCAGGGGGTCCTTTATCGGGGCAGTTCTTC.

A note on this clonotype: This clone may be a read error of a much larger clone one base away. The CDR3, as DNA: TGTGCCAGCAGTTCAAATCAGTCCCAGCATTTT. It translates to CASSSNQSQHF. The chain employs TRBV28 and TRBJ1-5; D remains unclear. The CDR3 length is 11 residues. The germline CDR1 and CDR2 sequences are MDHEN and SYDVKM.

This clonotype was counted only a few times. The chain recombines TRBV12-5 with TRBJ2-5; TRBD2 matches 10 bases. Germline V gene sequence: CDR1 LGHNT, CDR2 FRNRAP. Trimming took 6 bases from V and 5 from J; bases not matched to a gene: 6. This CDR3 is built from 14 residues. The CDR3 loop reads CASGIAGGAETQYF. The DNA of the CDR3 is TGTGCTAGTGGAATAGCGGGAGGAGCGGAGACCCAGTACTTC.

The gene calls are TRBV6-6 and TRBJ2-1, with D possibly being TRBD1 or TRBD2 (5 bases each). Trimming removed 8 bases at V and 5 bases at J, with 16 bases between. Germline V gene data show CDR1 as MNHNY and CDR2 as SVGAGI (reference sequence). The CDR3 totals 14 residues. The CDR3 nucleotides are TGTGCCAGCGGTTGGGGGTACGGACACAATGAGCAGTTCTTC. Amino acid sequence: CASGWGYGHNEQFF.

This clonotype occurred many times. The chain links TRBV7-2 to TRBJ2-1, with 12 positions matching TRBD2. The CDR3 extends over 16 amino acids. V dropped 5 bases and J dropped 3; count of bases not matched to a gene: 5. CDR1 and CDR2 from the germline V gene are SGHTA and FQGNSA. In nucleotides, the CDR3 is TGTGCCAGCAGCCCCTCACTAGCGGGAGGCTACAATGAGCAGTTCTTC. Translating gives CASSPSLAGGYNEQFF.

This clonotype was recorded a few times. CDR3 in amino acids: CASSQTNRGRGYTF. CDR3 sequence (DNA): TGTGCCAGCAGTCAAACGAACAGGGGACGCGGCTACACCTTC. The chain couples TRBV12-3 or TRBV12-4 to TRBJ1-2; TRBD1 agrees at 7 bases. The CDR3 length is 14 residues. J gave up 8 bases and V 5 bases, and 11 bases lay outside the gene matches.

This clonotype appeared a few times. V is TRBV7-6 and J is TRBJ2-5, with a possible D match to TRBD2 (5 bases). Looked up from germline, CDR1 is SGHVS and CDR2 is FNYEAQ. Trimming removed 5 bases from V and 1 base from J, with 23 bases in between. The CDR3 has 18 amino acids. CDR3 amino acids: CASSPVGVWGLSQETQYF. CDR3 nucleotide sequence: TGTGCCAGCAGCCCCGTCGGGGTATGGGGATTGAGCCAAGAGACCCAGTACTTC.

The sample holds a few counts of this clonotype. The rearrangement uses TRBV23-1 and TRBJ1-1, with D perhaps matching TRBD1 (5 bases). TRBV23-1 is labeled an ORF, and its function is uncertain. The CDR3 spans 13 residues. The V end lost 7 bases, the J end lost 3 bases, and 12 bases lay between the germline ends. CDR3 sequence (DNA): TGCGCCAGCACGGGACGCGGGGACACTGAAGCTTTCTTT. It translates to CASTGRGDTEAFF.

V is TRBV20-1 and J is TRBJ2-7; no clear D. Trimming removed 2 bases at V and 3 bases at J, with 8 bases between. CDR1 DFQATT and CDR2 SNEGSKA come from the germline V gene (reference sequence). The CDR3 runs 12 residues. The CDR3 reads CSARLASYEQYF. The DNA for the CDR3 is TGCAGTGCTAGATTGGCAAGCTACGAGCAGTACTTC.